Below, 10 T cell receptor beta chains from the same sample are listed, as sequenced in a study of blood T cell repertoires in COVID-19. This table comes from immunoSEQ multiplex PCR, and its TCRdb copy is limited to in-frame clones, with some not included. The table has roughly 500,000 clones, 88% seen once. The sequencing input was PBMCs or T cells enriched from blood (not recorded which). These receptors were obtained from a woman aged 60-70 years who had recovered from COVID-19.

The sample holds one count of this clone. This chain joins TRBV7-2 and TRBJ1-2; 10 bases are a match to TRBD1. In germline, CDR1 is SGHTA, CDR2 FQGNSA. The J segment lost 7 bases and the V segment lost 5 bases, leaving 7 bases of the junction unmatched. This CDR3 comprises 14 residues. The chain's CDR3 is CASSTDRGQSGYTF. The CDR3 bases are TGTGCCAGCAGCACCGACAGGGGGCAGAGTGGCTACACCTTC.

The chain employs TRBV10-3 and TRBJ1-2; no reliable D call. In germline, CDR1 is ENHRY, CDR2 SYGVKD. The CDR3 runs to 15 residues. The ends were cut back, 3 bases at V and 4 bases at J, with 15 bases in the middle. The CDR3 DNA reads TGTGCCATCAGTGATACTAGTTGGGCTTCCTATGGCTACACCTTC. Translating it yields CAISDTSWASYGYTF.

This clone appeared a single time. This chain joins TRBV25-1 and TRBJ1-3; the D gene is possibly TRBD1 (5 bases). Germline lookup yields CDR1 MGHDK and CDR2 SYGVNS. The CDR3 sequence is 15 residues long. The ends were cut back, 4 bases at V and 2 bases at J, with 12 bases in the middle. CDR3 nucleotides: TGTGCCAGCAGTGGGACCCAGGGAACTGGAAACACCATATATTTT. Translated: CASSGTQGTGNTIYF.

For this clone: A read error may produce the germline difference seen at one junction end. V is TRBV7-7 and J is TRBJ2-1; 10 positions match TRBD2. CDR1 is SSHAT, CDR2 FNYEAQ, per germline (reference sequence). The CDR3 is made up of 15 amino acids. CDR3: CASSLAGGPYNEQFF. The CDR3, as DNA: TGTGCTAGCAGCTTAGCGGGGGGACCCTACAATGAGCAGTTCTTC.

The rearrangement joins TRBV3-1 (or the pseudogene TRBV3-2) to TRBJ2-7, with D hard to call. Germline lookup yields CDR1 LGHDT and CDR2 YNNKEL (reference sequence). The CDR3 covers 15 residues. Trimming stripped 1 base from V and 2 bases from J, with 12 bases between. In DNA, the CDR3 is TGTGCCAGCAGCCAAGGATACCTAGGCACCTACGAGCAGTACGTC. Protein sequence: CASSQGYLGTYEQYV.

V usage is TRBV14 and J usage is TRBJ1-2, with 9 bases lining up with TRBD1. This CDR3 comprises 15 residues. Trimming took 1 base from V and 4 from J; bases not matched to a gene: 4. CDR1 is SGHDN, CDR2 FVKESK, per germline. CDR3 DNA: TGTGCCAGCAGCCAAGGGACAGGGGTTGGCTATGGCTACACCTTC. The encoded protein is CASSQGTGVGYGYTF.

Notes on this clone: The same CDR3 can be traced to other DNA sequences in this sample. This rearrangement joins TRBV5-1 to TRBJ2-2, with D perhaps matching TRBD2 (5 bases). The CDR3 spans 15 residues. CDR1 SGHRS and CDR2 YFSETQ come from the germline V gene. Trimming removed 5 bases at V and 0 bases at J, with 11 bases between. In nucleotides, the CDR3 is TGCGCCAGCAGTCTGAGAGGGACGAACACCGGGGAGCTGTTTTTT. Translating gives CASSLRGTNTGELFF.

V gene TRBV19 combines with J gene TRBJ1-5; D unclear. CDR1 is LNHDA, CDR2 SQIVND, per germline (reference sequence). V was trimmed by 3 bases and J by 0 bases, leaving 9 bases between them. This CDR3 region has 15 residues. The CDR3 DNA sequence: TGTGCCAGTAGTATTTGGGAGGGTAGCAATCAGCCCCAGCATTTT. Its translation: CASSIWEGSNQPQHF.

V usage is TRBV3-1 (or the pseudogene TRBV3-2) and J usage is TRBJ1-3; D remains unclear. Per germline, CDR1 LGHDT and CDR2 YNNKEL (reference sequence). Between the trimmed V and J ends, which lost 4 bases and 6 bases, there was a span of 34 bases. The CDR3 covers 21 residues. The CDR3 DNA reads TGTGCCAGCAGCCCTAAAAGCCCGTGGGGAGGAGGTAGGAAGGTGGAAAACACCATATATTTT. Its protein product is CASSPKSPWGGGRKVENTIYF.

This chain connects TRBV11-3 to TRBJ1-2; possibly TRBD1 for D (5 bases). From germline, CDR1 is SGHNT and CDR2 YENEEA. Trimming shortened V by 5 bases and J by 0 bases, and 16 bases separated the two germline ends. The CDR3 loop spans 16 amino acids. CDR3 sequence: CASSPPGSLTNYGYTF. The CDR3 nucleotides read TGTGCCAGCAGCCCCCCAGGGTCGTTGACTAACTATGGCTACACCTTC.